This T cell receptor beta chain was sequenced during a study of T-cell memory formation after mild COVID-19. The CDR3 consists of 17 residues. Germline trimming cut 4 bases from V and 10 bases from J; bases unmatched to any gene: 10. From germline, CDR1 is MGHDK and CDR2 SYGVNS. TCRdb re-analysed the 5' RACE reads in MiXCR, keeping a single row per CDR3 protein. The data show roughly 480,000 distinct CDR3 sequences, around 27% seen once. The specimen was PBMCs or a T cell subset sorted from them (not recorded which). This receptor was obtained from an adult woman who had mild COVID-19 (a few samples of this study predate the infection). Cell type and time point are not known. J is TRBJ2-1 and V is TRBV25-1; 16 nucleotides line up with TRBD2. The CDR3 spells CASSVGGTSGRAREQFF. CDR3 sequence (DNA): TGTGCCAGCAGTGTGGGCGGGACTAGCGGGAGGGCCCGGGAGCAGTTCTTC.